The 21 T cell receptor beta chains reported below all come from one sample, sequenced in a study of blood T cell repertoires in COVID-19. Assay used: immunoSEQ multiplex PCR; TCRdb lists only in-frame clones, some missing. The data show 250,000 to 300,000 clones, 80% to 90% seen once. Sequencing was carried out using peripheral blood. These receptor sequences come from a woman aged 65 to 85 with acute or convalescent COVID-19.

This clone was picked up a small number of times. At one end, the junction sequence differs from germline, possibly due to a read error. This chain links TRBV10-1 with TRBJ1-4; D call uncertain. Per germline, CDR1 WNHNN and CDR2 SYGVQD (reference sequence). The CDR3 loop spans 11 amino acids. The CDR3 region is CASSEPSPVIF. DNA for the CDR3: TGCGCCAGCAGTGAGCCTTCTCCAGTGATTTTT.

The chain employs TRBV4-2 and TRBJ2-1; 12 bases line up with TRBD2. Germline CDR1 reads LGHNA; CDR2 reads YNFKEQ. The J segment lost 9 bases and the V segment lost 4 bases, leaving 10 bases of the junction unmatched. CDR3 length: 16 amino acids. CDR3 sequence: CASSPRLASGGGEQFF. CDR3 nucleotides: TGTGCCAGCAGCCCACGGCTCGCTAGCGGGGGGGGTGAGCAGTTCTTC.

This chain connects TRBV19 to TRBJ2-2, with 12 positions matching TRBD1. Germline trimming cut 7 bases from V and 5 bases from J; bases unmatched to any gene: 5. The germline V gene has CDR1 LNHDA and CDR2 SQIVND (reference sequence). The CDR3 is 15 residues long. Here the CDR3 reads CASMGDRGLTGELFF. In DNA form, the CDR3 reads TGTGCCAGTATGGGGGACAGGGGGCTTACCGGGGAGCTGTTTTTT.

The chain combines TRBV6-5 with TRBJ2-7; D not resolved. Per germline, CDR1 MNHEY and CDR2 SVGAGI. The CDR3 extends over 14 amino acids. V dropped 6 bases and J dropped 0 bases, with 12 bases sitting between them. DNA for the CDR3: TGTGCCAGCAGCTCACAGACACTCTCCTACGAGCAGTACTTC. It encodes CASSSQTLSYEQYF.

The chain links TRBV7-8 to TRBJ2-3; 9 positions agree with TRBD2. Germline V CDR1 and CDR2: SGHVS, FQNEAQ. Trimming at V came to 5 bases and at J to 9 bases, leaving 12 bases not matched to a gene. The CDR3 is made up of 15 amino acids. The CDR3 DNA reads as TGTGCCAGCAGCCGGCAAGCGGGGGGCTCGGGGACGCAGTATTTT. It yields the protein CASSRQAGGSGTQYF.

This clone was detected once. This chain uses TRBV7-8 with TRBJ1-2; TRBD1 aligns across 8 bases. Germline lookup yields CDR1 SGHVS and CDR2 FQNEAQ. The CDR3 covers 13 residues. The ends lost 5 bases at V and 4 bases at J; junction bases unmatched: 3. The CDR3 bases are TGTGCCAGCAGCCCCGGACAGGGCTATGGCTACACCTTC. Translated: CASSPGQGYGYTF.

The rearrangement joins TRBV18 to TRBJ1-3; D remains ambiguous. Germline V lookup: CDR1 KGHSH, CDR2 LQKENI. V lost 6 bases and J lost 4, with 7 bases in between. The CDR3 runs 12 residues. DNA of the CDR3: TGTGCCAGCTCCAGCGACGGAAACACCATATATTTT. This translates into CASSSDGNTIYF.

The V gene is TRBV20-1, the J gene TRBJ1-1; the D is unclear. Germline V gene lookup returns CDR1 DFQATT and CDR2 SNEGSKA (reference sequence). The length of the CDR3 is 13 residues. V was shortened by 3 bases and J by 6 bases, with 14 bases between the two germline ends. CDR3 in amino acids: CSASSVVSPEAFF. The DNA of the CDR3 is TGCAGTGCTAGTTCGGTGGTGAGCCCTGAAGCTTTCTTT.

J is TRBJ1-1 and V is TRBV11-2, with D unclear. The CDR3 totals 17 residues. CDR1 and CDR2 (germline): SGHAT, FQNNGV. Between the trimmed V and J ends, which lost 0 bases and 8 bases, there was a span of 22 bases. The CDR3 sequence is CASSLDPGSGPTAEAFF. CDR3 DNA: TGTGCCAGCAGCTTAGATCCTGGGTCTGGGCCCACTGCCGAAGCTTTCTTT. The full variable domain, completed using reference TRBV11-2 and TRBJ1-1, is EAGVAQSPRYKIIEKRQSVAFWCNPISGHATLYWYQQILGQGPKLLIQFQNNGVVDDSQLPKDRFSAERLKGVDSTLKIQPAKLEDSAVYLCASSLDPGSGPTAEAFFGQGTRLTVV.

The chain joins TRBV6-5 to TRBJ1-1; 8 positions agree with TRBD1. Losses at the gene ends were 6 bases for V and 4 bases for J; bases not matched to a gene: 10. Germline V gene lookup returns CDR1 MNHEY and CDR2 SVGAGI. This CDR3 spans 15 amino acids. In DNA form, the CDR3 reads TGTGCCAGCAGACGACAGGGGCGGACTCCCACTGAAGCTTTCTTT. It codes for CASRRQGRTPTEAFF.

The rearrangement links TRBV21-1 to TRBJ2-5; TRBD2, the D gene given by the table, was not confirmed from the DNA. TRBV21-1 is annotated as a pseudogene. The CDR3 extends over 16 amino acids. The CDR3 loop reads CASSKEGRGRRETQYF. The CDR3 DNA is TGTGCCAGCAGCAAAGAAGGGCGGGGGCGCAGGGAGACCCAGTACTTC.

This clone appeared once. The CDR3 DNA reads TGTGCCAGCAGTTTATCGAAATGGAGGGGGCGAAGGGAAAAACTGTTTTTT. This codes for CASSLSKWRGRREKLFF. This chain joins TRBV27 and TRBJ1-4; TRBD1 matches at 7 bases. The CDR3 is 17 amino acids. J was trimmed by 8 bases and V by 0 bases; bases with no gene match: 12. Germline V gene sequence: CDR1 MNHEY, CDR2 SMNVEV (reference sequence).

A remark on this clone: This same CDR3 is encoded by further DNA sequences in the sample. The CDR3 region is CASSPSGGEQETQYF. The CDR3 nucleotides read TGTGCCAGTAGTCCTAGCGGGGGGGAACAAGAGACCCAGTACTTC. The J gene is TRBJ2-5, the V gene TRBV19, with 12 nucleotides matching TRBD2. Trimming at V came to 5 bases and at J to 2 bases, leaving 3 bases not matched to a gene. This CDR3 spans 15 amino acids. The germline V gene has CDR1 LNHDA and CDR2 SQIVND (reference sequence).

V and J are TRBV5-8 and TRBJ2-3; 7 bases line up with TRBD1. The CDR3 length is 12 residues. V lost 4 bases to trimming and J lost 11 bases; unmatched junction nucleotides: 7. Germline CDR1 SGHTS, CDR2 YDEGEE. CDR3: CASSRRDSQQYF. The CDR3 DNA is TGTGCCAGCAGCCGCCGGGACAGCCAGCAGTATTTT.

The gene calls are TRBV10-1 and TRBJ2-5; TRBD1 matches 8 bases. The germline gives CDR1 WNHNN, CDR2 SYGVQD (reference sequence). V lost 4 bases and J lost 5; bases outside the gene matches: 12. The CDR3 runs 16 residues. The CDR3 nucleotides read TGCGCCAGCAGTGGGAGGAGGGACAGGTTGTTCGAGACCCAGTACTTC. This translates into CASSGRRDRLFETQYF.

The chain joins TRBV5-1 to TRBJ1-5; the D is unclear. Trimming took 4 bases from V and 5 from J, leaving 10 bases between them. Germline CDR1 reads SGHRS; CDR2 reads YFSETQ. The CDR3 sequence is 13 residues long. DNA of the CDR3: TGCGCCAGCAGCCTAGACCTACATCAGCCCCAGCATTTT. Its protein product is CASSLDLHQPQHF.

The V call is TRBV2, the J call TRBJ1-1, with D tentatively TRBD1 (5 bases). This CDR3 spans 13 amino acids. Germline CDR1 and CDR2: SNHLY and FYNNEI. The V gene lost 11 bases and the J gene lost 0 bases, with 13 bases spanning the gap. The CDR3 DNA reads TGTGCCGGGGGGACGGCTATGAACACTGAAGCTTTCTTT. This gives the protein CAGGTAMNTEAFF.

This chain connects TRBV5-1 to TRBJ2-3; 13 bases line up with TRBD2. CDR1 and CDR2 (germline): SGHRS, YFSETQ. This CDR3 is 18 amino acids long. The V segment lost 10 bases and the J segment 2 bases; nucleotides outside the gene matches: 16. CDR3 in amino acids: CASQMGLAGLRDTDTQYF. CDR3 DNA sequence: TGCGCCTCCCAGATGGGACTAGCGGGGTTGCGTGACACAGATACGCAGTATTTT.

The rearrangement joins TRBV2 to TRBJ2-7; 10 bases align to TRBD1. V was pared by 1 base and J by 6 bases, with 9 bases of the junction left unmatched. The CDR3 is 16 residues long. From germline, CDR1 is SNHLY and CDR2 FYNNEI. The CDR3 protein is CASSEGDRGLPLEQYF. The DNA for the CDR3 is TGTGCCAGCAGTGAAGGAGACAGGGGGCTTCCACTCGAGCAGTACTTC.

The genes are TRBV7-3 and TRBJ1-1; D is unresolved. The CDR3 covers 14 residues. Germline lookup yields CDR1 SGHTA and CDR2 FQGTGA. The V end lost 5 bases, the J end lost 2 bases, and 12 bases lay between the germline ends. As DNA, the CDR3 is TGTGCCAGCAGCCTGTTGGCAGGTAACACTGAAGCTTTCTTT. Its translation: CASSLLAGNTEAFF.

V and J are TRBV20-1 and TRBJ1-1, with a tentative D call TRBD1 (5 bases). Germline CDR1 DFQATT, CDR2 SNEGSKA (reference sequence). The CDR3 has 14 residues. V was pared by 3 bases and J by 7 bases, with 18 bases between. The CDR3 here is CSASGAVREDEAFF. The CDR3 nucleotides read TGCAGTGCTAGTGGGGCGGTTCGGGAAGATGAAGCTTTCTTT.